This T cell receptor beta chain is from a study of blood T cell repertoires in COVID-19. Study-level information: Specimens from acute and convalescent COVID-19 originated in the United States, Italy and Spain.

Some clones are missing from TCRdb's copy, which holds only in-frame ones; the method was immunoSEQ multiplex PCR. The sample includes approximately 120,000 clones, around three quarters of them seen just once. Germline CDR1 is KGHSH and CDR2 is LQKENI. The germline V and J ends were trimmed by 6 bases and 9 bases, with 17 bases remaining between them. There are 13 residues in the CDR3. This receptor was identified in a human donor in a cohort sampled during active or convalescent COVID-19. The material sequenced was peripheral blood. J is TRBJ1-2 and V is TRBV18, with D perhaps matching TRBD1 (5 bases). CDR3 residues: CASSSTVEYSYTF. In nucleotides, the CDR3 is TGTGCCAGCTCGTCGACAGTCGAATATAGCTACACCTTC.